The rows below give T cell receptor beta chains drawn from one sample of a study of OX40 agonist ivuxolimab in advanced cancers. TCRdb's table, derived via immunoSEQ multiplex PCR, lists solely in-frame clones and lacks some. The sample contains tens of thousands of clones, roughly 82% of which appear only once. Sequenced here: CD4+ or CD8+ T cells sorted from blood, sampled in a trial of the OX40 agonist ivuxolimab. All receptors derive from an adult with an advanced solid tumor such as melanoma, head and neck, liver or kidney cancer. Each CDR3 is given with its conserved first and last residue. The order of the fields is J gene, V gene, clone size, D gene, CDR3 DNA, CDR3 protein. D genes are given only for firm matches. Some rows mark clone size as missing; the rest say once, few, many or name a class of expanded clone.

>TRBJ1-3|TRBV9|.|.
TGTGCCAGCAGCGCCCGACAGGAGAGCTCTGGAAACACCATATATTTT
CASSARQESSGNTIYF
>TRBJ1-3|TRBV4-3|.|.
TGCGCCAGCAGCCAAGATGCTGACAGTTCTGGAAACACCATATATTTT
CASSQDADSSGNTIYF
>TRBJ1-3|TRBV7-3|.|.
TGTGCCAGCAGCTTAATGGGCGACTCTGGAAACACCATATATTTT
CASSLMGDSGNTIYF
>TRBJ1-3|TRBV27|.|TRBD1
TGTGCCAGCAGAGGCACGGGACAGGGATCCCACACCATATATTTT
CASRGTGQGSHTIYF
>TRBJ1-4|TRBV19|.|.
TGTGCCAGTAGTATGGGGAATACAGCCGAAAAACTGTTTTTT
CASSMGNTAEKLFF
>TRBJ2-1|TRBV28|.|TRBD2
TGTGCCAGCAGTTTATATCCGGGGGGTAGATACAATGAGCAGTTCTTC
CASSLYPGGRYNEQFF
>TRBJ2-2|TRBV28|.|TRBD2
TGTGCCAGCACGGCGGGGGGGCCGGCCGGGGAGCTGTTTTTT
CASTAGGPAGELFF
>TRBJ2-1|TRBV5-4|.|.
TGTGCCAGCACTATCCGGGATACCTACAATGAGCAGTTCTTC
CASTIRDTYNEQFF
>TRBJ2-1|TRBV7-2|.|.
TGTGCCAGCAGCCTCTCCTACAATGAGCAGTTCTTC
CASSLSYNEQFF
>TRBJ2-7|TRBV10-3|.|TRBD2
TGTGCCATCAGCAGCGGGACGTTTGACGAGCAGTACTTC
CAISSGTFDEQYF
>TRBJ1-5|TRBV15|.|.
TGTGCCACCAGCATTTTTATCGGGGGAAATCAGCCCCAGCATTTT
CATSIFIGGNQPQHF
>TRBJ1-3|TRBV6-6|.|.
TGTGCCAGCCGCAGGGAATCCCTTAGTCCTGGAAACACCATATATTTT
CASRRESLSPGNTIYF
>TRBJ2-3|TRBV10-3|.|.
TGTGCCATCGGACGCACAGATACGCAGTATTTT
CAIGRTDTQYF
>TRBJ1-2|TRBV27|once|.
TGTGCCAGCATGTCCCAGGGGAATGGCTACACCTTC
CASMSQGNGYTF
>TRBJ1-2|TRBV6-1|medium-sized|.
TGTGCCAGCAGTGAAGCGATAAGTGTTAATCTTGGCTACACCTTC
CASSEAISVNLGYTF
>TRBJ1-6|TRBV7-2|.|.
TGTGCCAGCAGCTCCGTGAATAATTCACCCCTCCACTTT
CASSSVNNSPLHF